This entry is about one TCR beta chain. What it recognizes is unknown. This sample is part of a study of T cell responses to AZD1222 COVID-19 vaccine. Study overall: Whether given at about 4 or about 12 weeks, second doses were pooled. Study findings and constraints: Spike-specific TCR breadth rose after two AZD1222 doses, and depth rose as well.

Trimming at V came to 7 bases and at J to 3 bases, leaving 12 bases not matched to a gene. The CDR3 has 15 residues. The germline V gene has CDR1 SQVTM and CDR2 ANQGSEA. This table comes from immunoSEQ multiplex PCR, and its TCRdb copy is limited to in-frame clones, with some not included. The repertoire holds approximately 140,000 clones, with roughly 94% as singletons. Sequenced material: peripheral blood, taken on day 0 of AZD1222 vaccination. The receptor's source is an adult in good health. V is TRBV29-1 and J is TRBJ1-3; 7 positions match TRBD1. CDR3 protein: CSASAQGGVGNTIYF. Written as DNA, the CDR3 is TGCAGCGCCTCCGCCCAGGGGGGCGTTGGAAACACCATATATTTT.